Listed here are 10 T cell receptor beta chains from one sample, sequenced in a study of regulatory T cells in long-lasting Graves disease. To make TCR beta libraries, researchers used iRepertoire HTBI primers and Arm-PCR of CDR3 regions. From the multiplex PCR reads, TCRdb called clonotypes with MiXCR, one entry per CDR3 protein. The table includes about 400,000 distinct CDR3 sequences, less than 25% detected once. The time point denotes: persistent/refractory GD, antithyroid drugs over 5 years with positive TRAb. With RNA extracted from PBMCs as input, the TCR library was made. This specimen consisted of peripheral blood mononuclear cells (PBMCs), obtained when the disease was refractory, from a patient treated with antithyroid drugs. The origin of the receptors is a female donor with Graves disease.

A note on this clonotype: A much larger clone differs by one base, so this may be a read error. This chain connects TRBV28 to TRBJ2-5; TRBD2 is a possible D gene (7 bases). V shed 8 bases and J shed 5 bases, with 15 bases lying between them. This CDR3 is built from 13 residues. Germline V gives CDR1 MDHEN, CDR2 SYDVKM. CDR3: CASGRGVAETQYF. CDR3 nucleotide sequence: TGTGCCAGCGGGAGGGGGGTGGCCGAGACCCAGTACTTC.

V is TRBV7-6 and J is TRBJ2-1; TRBD2 aligns across 12 bases. The CDR3 runs to 16 residues. Germline V gives CDR1 SGHVS, CDR2 FNYEAQ. The ends lost 5 bases at V and 6 bases at J; junction bases unmatched: 8. The CDR3 region has the DNA TGTGCCAGCAGCCTGGGACTAGCGGGTGCGGGCAATGAGCAGTTCTTC. Protein sequence: CASSLGLAGAGNEQFF. The whole variable domain, filled in from reference TRBV7-6 and TRBJ2-1, reads GAGVSQSPRYKVTKRGQDVALRCDPISGHVSLYWYRQALGQGPEFLTYFNYEAQQDKSGLPNDRFSAERPEGSISTLTIQRTEQRDSAMYRCASSLGLAGAGNEQFFGPGTRLTVL.

This chain links TRBV20-1 with TRBJ2-1, with a possible D match to TRBD2 (6 bases). The CDR3 length is 13 residues. Trimming took 0 bases from V and 8 from J, leaving 11 bases between them. The V gene's germline CDR1 is DFQATT and CDR2 SNEGSKA (reference sequence). The CDR3 region has the DNA TGCAGTGCTAGAGACGGACTACTCGATGAGCAGTTCTTC. This sequence encodes CSARDGLLDEQFF.

The genes are TRBV9 and TRBJ2-7; unclear D gene. Germline-derived CDR1 and CDR2 are SGDLS and YYNGEE. The CDR3 sequence is 16 residues long. Trimming cost V 4 bases and J 6 bases, with 23 bases left between them. CDR3: CASSPGPGFKGPEQYF. The CDR3 region has the DNA TGTGCCAGCAGCCCAGGACCGGGTTTCAAGGGTCCCGAGCAGTACTTC.

This clonotype appeared a few times. The chain is built from TRBV7-9 and TRBJ1-1; weak D call: TRBD1 (6 bases). From germline, CDR1 is SEHNR and CDR2 FQNEAQ (reference sequence). CDR3 length equals 14 residues. V dropped 1 base and J dropped 4 bases, with 10 bases sitting between them. Here the CDR3 DNA reads TGTGCCAGCAGCTTAGTAGTAGGGGGCACTGAAGCTTTCTTT. Its translation is CASSLVVGGTEAFF. The full variable domain, in which reference TRBV7-9 and TRBJ1-1 provide the parts outside the CDR3, is DTGVSQNPRHKITKRGQNVTFRCDPISEHNRLYWYRQTLGQGPEFLTYFQNEAQLEKSRLLSDRFSAERPKGSFSTLEIQRTEQGDSAMYLCASSLVVGGTEAFFGQGTRLTVV.

This clonotype was observed at least ten times. The chain carries TRBV3-1 and TRBJ2-5; the D gene is possibly TRBD1 (7 bases). This CDR3 has 13 residues. Germline V gene sequence: CDR1 LGHDT, CDR2 YNNKEL (reference sequence). V was trimmed by 1 base and J by 9 bases, leaving 12 bases between them. CDR3 sequence: CASSQVEGAAQYF. CDR3 sequence (DNA): TGTGCCAGCAGCCAAGTGGAGGGGGCGGCCCAGTACTTC.

There are a few counts of this clonotype. J is TRBJ2-3 and V is TRBV11-1; no clear D. Germline V gene lookup returns CDR1 SGHAT and CDR2 FQDESV (reference sequence). The CDR3 contains 14 residues. V lost 3 bases to trimming and J lost 2 bases, with 9 bases between them. This chain's CDR3 is CASSFDWLTDTQYF. The CDR3 DNA is TGTGCCAGCAGCTTTGACTGGCTCACAGATACGCAGTATTTT. The whole variable domain, filled in from reference TRBV11-1 and TRBJ2-3, reads EAEVAQSPRYKITEKSQAVAFWCDPISGHATLYWYRQILGQGPELLVQFQDESVVDDSQLPKDRFSAERLKGVDSTLKIQPAELGDSAMYLCASSFDWLTDTQYFGPGTRLTVL.

The V call is TRBV20-1, the J call TRBJ2-1, with 12 bases that match TRBD2. This CDR3 has 14 amino acids. Germline V lookup: CDR1 DFQATT, CDR2 SNEGSKA (reference sequence). V trimming: 6 bases; J trimming: 7 bases; junction bases outside the gene matches: 7. The CDR3 DNA sequence: TGCAGTGCCCAGGGGCTAGCGGGAGGGAATGAGCAGTTCTTC. Its translation: CSAQGLAGGNEQFF.

The rearrangement joins TRBV18 to TRBJ1-2; D ambiguous. The CDR3 loop spans 14 amino acids. Germline assignment: CDR1 KGHSH and CDR2 LQKENI. Trimming pared 5 bases from V and 4 bases from J, leaving 14 bases between. For the CDR3, the DNA is TGTGCCAGCTCATCGCCCTCCGCGCTCTATGGCTACACCTTC. Its protein is CASSSPSALYGYTF.

This clonotype was observed many times. This chain uses TRBV29-1 with TRBJ1-4; D may be TRBD1 (5 bases). Germline lookup yields CDR1 SQVTM and CDR2 ANQGSEA. This CDR3 comprises 14 residues. V was shortened by 3 bases and J by 8 bases, with 16 bases between the two germline ends. The CDR3 reads CSVEGDQQREKLFF. The DNA for the CDR3 is TGCAGCGTTGAGGGGGACCAGCAAAGGGAAAAACTGTTTTTT.